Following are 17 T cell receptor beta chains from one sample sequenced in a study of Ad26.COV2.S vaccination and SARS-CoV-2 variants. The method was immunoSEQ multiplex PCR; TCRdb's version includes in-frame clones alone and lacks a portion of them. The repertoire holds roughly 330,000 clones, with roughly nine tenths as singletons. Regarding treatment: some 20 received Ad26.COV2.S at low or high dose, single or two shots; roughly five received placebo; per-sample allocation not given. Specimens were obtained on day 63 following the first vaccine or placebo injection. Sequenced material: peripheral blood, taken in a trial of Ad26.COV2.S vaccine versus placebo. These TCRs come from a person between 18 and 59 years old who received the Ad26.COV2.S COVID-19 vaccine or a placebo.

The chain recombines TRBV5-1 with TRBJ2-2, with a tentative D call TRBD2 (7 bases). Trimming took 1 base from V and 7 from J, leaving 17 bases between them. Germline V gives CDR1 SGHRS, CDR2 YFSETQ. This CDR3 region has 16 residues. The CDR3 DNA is TGCGCCAGCAGCTTGTCTAGCGGAGGGGGTATCGGGGAGCTGTTTTTT. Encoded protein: CASSLSSGGGIGELFF.

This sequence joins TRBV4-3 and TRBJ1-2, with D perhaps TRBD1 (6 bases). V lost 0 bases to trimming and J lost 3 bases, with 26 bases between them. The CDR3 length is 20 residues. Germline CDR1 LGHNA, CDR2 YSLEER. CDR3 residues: CASSQDMRGLGTIKDYGYTF. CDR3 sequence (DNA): TGCGCCAGCAGCCAAGATATGAGGGGGTTGGGCACGATAAAGGACTATGGCTACACCTTC.

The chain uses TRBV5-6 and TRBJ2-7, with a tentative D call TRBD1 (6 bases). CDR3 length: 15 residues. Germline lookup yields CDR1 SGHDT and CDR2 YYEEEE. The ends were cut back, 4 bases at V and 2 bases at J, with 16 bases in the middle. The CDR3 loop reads CASSLNLGGPYEQYF. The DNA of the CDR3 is TGTGCCAGCAGCCTGAACCTAGGGGGTCCCTACGAGCAGTACTTC.

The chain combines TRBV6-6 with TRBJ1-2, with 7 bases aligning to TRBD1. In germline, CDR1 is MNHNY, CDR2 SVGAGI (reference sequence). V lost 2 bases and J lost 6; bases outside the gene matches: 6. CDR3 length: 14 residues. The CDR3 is CASSYRQGHDGYTF. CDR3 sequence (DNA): TGTGCCAGCAGTTACCGACAGGGTCACGATGGCTACACCTTC.

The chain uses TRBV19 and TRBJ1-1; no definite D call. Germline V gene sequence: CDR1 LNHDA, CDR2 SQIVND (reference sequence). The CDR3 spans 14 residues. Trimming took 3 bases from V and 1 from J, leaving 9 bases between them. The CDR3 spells CASSIWQWNTEAFF. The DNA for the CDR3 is TGTGCCAGTAGTATCTGGCAGTGGAACACTGAAGCTTTCTTT.

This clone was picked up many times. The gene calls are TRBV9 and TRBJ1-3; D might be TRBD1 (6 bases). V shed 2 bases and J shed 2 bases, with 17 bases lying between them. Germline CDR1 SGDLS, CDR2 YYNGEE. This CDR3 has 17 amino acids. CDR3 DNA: TGTGCCAGCAGCGTTGACCCTACAGGGACGGCTGGAAACACCATATATTTT. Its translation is CASSVDPTGTAGNTIYF.

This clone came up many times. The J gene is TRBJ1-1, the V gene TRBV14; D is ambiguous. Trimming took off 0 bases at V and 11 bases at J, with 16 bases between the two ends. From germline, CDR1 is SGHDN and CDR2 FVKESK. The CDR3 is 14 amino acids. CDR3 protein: CASSQDLRTFEAFF. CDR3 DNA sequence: TGTGCCAGCAGCCAAGATCTTCGCACGTTTGAGGCTTTCTTT.

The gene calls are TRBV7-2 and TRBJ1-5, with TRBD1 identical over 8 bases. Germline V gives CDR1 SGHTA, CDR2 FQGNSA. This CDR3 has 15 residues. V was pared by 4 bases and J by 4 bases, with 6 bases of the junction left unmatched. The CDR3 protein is CASSSGQVINQPQHF. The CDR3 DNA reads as TGTGCCAGCAGCTCGGGACAGGTGATTAATCAGCCCCAGCATTTT.

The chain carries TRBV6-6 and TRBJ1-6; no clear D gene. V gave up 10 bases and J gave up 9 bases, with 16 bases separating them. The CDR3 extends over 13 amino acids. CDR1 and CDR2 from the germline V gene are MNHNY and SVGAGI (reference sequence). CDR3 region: CATLREVRSPLHF. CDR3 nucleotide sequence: TGTGCCACCCTGCGGGAGGTACGTTCACCCCTCCACTTT.

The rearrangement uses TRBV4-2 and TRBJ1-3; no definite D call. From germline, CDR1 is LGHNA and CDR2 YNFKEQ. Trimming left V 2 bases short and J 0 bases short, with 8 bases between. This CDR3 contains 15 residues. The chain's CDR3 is CASSQTTDSGNTIYF. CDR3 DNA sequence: TGTGCCAGCAGCCAAACCACAGACTCTGGAAACACCATATATTTT.

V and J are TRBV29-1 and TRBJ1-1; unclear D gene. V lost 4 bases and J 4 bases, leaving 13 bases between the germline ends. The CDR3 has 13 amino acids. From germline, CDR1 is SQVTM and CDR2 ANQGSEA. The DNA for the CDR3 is TGCAGCGTTGGACCGAGGTTAAGCACTGAAGCTTTCTTT. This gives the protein CSVGPRLSTEAFF.

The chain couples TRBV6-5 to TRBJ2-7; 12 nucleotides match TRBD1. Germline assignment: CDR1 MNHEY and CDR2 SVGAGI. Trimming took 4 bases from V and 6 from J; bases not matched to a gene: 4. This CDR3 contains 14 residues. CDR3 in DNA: TGTGCCAGCAGTTTAGGGGGACAGGGGGCCGAGCAGTACGTC. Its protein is CASSLGGQGAEQYV.

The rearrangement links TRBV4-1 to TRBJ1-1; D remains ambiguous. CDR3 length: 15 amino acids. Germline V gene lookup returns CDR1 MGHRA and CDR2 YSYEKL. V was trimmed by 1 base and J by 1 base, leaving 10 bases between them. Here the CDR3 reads CASSQVTVWNTEAFF. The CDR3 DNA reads TGCGCCAGCAGCCAAGTAACGGTATGGAACACTGAAGCTTTCTTT.

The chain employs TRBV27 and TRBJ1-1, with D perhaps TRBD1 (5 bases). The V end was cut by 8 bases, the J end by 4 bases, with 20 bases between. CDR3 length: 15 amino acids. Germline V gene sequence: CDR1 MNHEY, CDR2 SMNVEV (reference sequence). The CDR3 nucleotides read TGTGCCAGCGGTCCTTGGGACCTCACGGCCACTGAAGCTTTCTTT. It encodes CASGPWDLTATEAFF.

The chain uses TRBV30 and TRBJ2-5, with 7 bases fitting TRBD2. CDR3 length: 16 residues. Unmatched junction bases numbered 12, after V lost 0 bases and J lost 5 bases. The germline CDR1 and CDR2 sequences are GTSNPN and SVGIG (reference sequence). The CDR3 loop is CAWSVPRDYTPETQYF. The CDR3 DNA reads TGTGCCTGGAGTGTACCCCGGGACTATACACCGGAGACCCAGTACTTC.

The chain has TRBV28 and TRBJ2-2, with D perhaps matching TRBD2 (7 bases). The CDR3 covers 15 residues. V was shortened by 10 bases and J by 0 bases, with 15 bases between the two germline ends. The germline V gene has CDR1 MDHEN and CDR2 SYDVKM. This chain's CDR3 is CATLGGGANTGELFF. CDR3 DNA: TGTGCCACCCTAGGGGGAGGGGCGAACACCGGGGAGCTGTTTTTT.

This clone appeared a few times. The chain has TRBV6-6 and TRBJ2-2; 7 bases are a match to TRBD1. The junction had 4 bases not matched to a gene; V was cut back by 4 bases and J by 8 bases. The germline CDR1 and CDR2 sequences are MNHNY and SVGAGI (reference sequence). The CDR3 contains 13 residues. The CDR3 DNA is TGTGCCAGCAGTTTCCCAGGGGGAGGGGAGCTGTTTTTT. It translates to CASSFPGGGELFF.